The 15 T cell receptor beta chains in this list originate from one sample, sequenced in a study of cytomegalovirus exposure and HLA in healthy donors. In the PCR, 60 Vbeta and 13 Jbeta primers were used. Produced via immunoSEQ multiplex PCR; TCRdb's table is partial and in-frame only. Of roughly 140,000 clones listed, around 85% are singletons. What was sequenced was PBMCs. The receptors come from a man aged 35-49 years in good health and CMV-seropositive.

The J gene is TRBJ2-3, the V gene TRBV5-1, with 10 nucleotides matching TRBD1. CDR3 length: 16 amino acids. The ends lost 3 bases at V and 0 bases at J; junction bases unmatched: 4. CDR1 SGHRS and CDR2 YFSETQ come from the germline V gene. DNA of the CDR3: TGCGCCAGCAGCTACTGGGACAGGGGAAGCACAGATACGCAGTATTTT. Protein product: CASSYWDRGSTDTQYF.

The chain uses TRBV5-1 and TRBJ1-1, with D unresolved. Looked up from germline, CDR1 is SGHRS and CDR2 is YFSETQ. V dropped 7 bases and J dropped 5 bases, with 15 bases sitting between them. CDR3 length equals 13 residues. The CDR3 is CASHTVDGTEAFF. In DNA form, the CDR3 reads TGCGCCAGCCATACAGTAGACGGAACTGAAGCTTTCTTT.

The chain couples TRBV18 to TRBJ2-1, with 8 bases aligning to TRBD2. This CDR3 comprises 17 residues. Germline lookup yields CDR1 KGHSH and CDR2 LQKENI. Unmatched junction bases numbered 14, after V lost 5 bases and J lost 5 bases. CDR3 sequence reads: CASSVRLGSGEHNEQFF. The CDR3 DNA follows: TGTGCCAGCTCAGTCCGACTTGGTAGCGGGGAACACAATGAGCAGTTCTTC. The whole variable domain, remainder taken from reference TRBV18 and TRBJ2-1, is NAGVMQNPRHLVRRRGQEARLRCSPMKGHSHVYWYRQLPEEGLKFMVYLQKENIIDESGMPKERFSAEFPKEGPSILRIQQVVRGDSAAYFCASSVRLGSGEHNEQFFGPGTRLTVL.

This clone appeared once. The chain carries TRBV9 and TRBJ2-1; TRBD2 might be the D (5 bases). Between the trimmed V and J ends, which lost 3 bases and 0 bases, there was a span of 16 bases. This CDR3 region has 17 residues. Germline V gene data show CDR1 as SGDLS and CDR2 as YYNGEE. DNA for the CDR3: TGTGCCAGCAGCGCTGGAGGACGTCAGAGCTCCTACAATGAGCAGTTCTTC. This encodes CASSAGGRQSSYNEQFF. The full variable domain, in which reference TRBV9 and TRBJ2-1 provide the parts outside the CDR3, is DSGVTQTPKHLITATGQRVTLRCSPRSGDLSVYWYQQSLDQGLQFLIQYYNGEERAKGNILERFSAQQFPDLHSELNLSSLELGDSALYFCASSAGGRQSSYNEQFFGPGTRLTVL.

The chain has TRBV5-1 and TRBJ2-3, with 7 nucleotides matching TRBD1. The ends lost 3 bases at V and 4 bases at J; junction bases unmatched: 2. This CDR3 is built from 13 residues. Germline CDR1 reads SGHRS; CDR2 reads YFSETQ. The CDR3 loop is CASSSQGSDTQYF. The CDR3 nucleotides are TGCGCCAGCAGCTCACAGGGGTCAGATACGCAGTATTTT.

The J gene is TRBJ1-1, the V gene TRBV4-2; D possibly corresponds to TRBD1 (5 bases). The CDR3 runs 16 residues. Trimming stripped 1 base from V and 4 bases from J, with 16 bases between. Germline V lookup: CDR1 LGHNA, CDR2 YNFKEQ. The CDR3 loop reads CASSQVDSGGRTEAFF. The CDR3, as DNA: TGTGCCAGCAGCCAAGTCGACTCGGGGGGTCGCACTGAAGCTTTCTTT.

This clone was seen only a few times. The chain carries TRBV5-1 and TRBJ2-1; 10 positions agree with TRBD2. Trimming removed 5 bases from V and 0 bases from J; junction bases left unmatched: 14. Germline CDR1 is SGHRS and CDR2 is YFSETQ. The CDR3 totals 19 residues. The chain's CDR3 is CASRGGYGLAELSYNEQFF. CDR3 bases: TGCGCCAGCAGGGGGGGGTACGGACTAGCGGAGCTCTCCTACAATGAGCAGTTCTTC.

The chain recombines TRBV27 with TRBJ2-1, with TRBD2 matching 8 bases. The V segment lost 7 bases and the J segment 7 bases; nucleotides outside the gene matches: 12. CDR1 and CDR2 from the germline V gene are MNHEY and SMNVEV (reference sequence). CDR3 length: 15 residues. The CDR3 DNA sequence: TGTGCCAGCACAAGAGCGGGGGCGCGTGCGAATGAGCAGTTCTTC. It yields the protein CASTRAGARANEQFF.

A single count supports this clone. The chain uses TRBV4-1 and TRBJ2-7, with a weak D call TRBD2 (6 bases). Germline lookup yields CDR1 MGHRA and CDR2 YSYEKL. The CDR3 is 16 amino acids. Trimming took off 2 bases at V and 5 bases at J, with 19 bases between the two ends. CDR3 sequence reads: CASSQNPGLRPNEQYF. Here the CDR3 DNA reads TGCGCCAGCAGCCAAAACCCCGGACTAAGACCTAACGAGCAGTACTTC.

The chain carries TRBV7-3 and TRBJ2-5; weak D call: TRBD1 (6 bases). Trimming took off 2 bases at V and 2 bases at J, with 15 bases between the two ends. The CDR3 sequence is 16 residues long. Germline V gives CDR1 SGHTA, CDR2 FQGTGA. CDR3 DNA: TGTGCCAGCAGCTTACAGGGGAACAGGCCTCAAGAGACCCAGTACTTC. It specifies CASSLQGNRPQETQYF.

This clone was counted once. This sequence joins TRBV2 and TRBJ2-3; 10 bases map to TRBD2. The germline V gene has CDR1 SNHLY and CDR2 FYNNEI. V dropped 5 bases and J dropped 3; count of bases not matched to a gene: 5. The CDR3 spans 15 residues. CDR3 coding DNA: TGTGCCAGCAGTCGCCTAGCGGGAGCAACAGATACGCAGTATTTT. Its protein product is CASSRLAGATDTQYF.

This clone was seen just once. One junction end does not reproduce the germline sequence, and a read error may be involved. V gene TRBV5-4 combines with J gene TRBJ1-2, with a weak D call TRBD1 (5 bases). The CDR3 runs 12 residues. Germline V CDR1 and CDR2: SGHNT, YYREEE (reference sequence). CDR3 in amino acids: CASSSGTYGHTF. In DNA form, the CDR3 reads TGTGCCAGCAGCTCCGGGACTTATGGCCACACCTTC.

The V call is TRBV19, the J call TRBJ2-7; D possibly corresponds to TRBD2 (5 bases). Trimming removed 3 bases from V and 2 bases from J, with 5 bases in between. The CDR3 consists of 12 residues. Germline loops: CDR1 LNHDA, CDR2 SQIVND (reference sequence). CDR3 nucleotides: TGTGCCAGTAGTATCGGGACCTACGAGCAGTACTTC. This encodes CASSIGTYEQYF. The full variable domain, completed using reference TRBV19 and TRBJ2-7, is DGGITQSPKYLFRKEGQNVTLSCEQNLNHDAMYWYRQDPGQGLRLIYYSQIVNDFQKGDIAEGYSVSREKKESFPLTVTSAQKNPTAFYLCASSIGTYEQYFGPGTRLTVT.

The gene calls are TRBV7-6 and TRBJ2-7; 9 nucleotides align to TRBD1. This CDR3 is 16 amino acids long. Germline trimming cut 4 bases from V and 0 bases from J; bases unmatched to any gene: 7. The V gene's germline CDR1 is SGHVS and CDR2 FNYEAQ. CDR3 residues: CASSSHPGQGSYEQYF. CDR3 nucleotide sequence: TGTGCCAGCAGCTCCCACCCGGGACAGGGCTCCTACGAGCAGTACTTC.

In its sample, this clone was seen a few times. The rearrangement links TRBV5-4 to TRBJ1-1, with 10 bases fitting TRBD1. There are 16 residues in the CDR3. Germline values: CDR1 SGHNT, CDR2 YYREEE (reference sequence). The junction had 4 bases not matched to a gene; V was cut back by 2 bases and J by 0 bases. CDR3 DNA sequence: TGTGCCAGCAGCTTAGGACAGGGGGGGGTGAACACTGAAGCTTTCTTT. Translation: CASSLGQGGVNTEAFF.